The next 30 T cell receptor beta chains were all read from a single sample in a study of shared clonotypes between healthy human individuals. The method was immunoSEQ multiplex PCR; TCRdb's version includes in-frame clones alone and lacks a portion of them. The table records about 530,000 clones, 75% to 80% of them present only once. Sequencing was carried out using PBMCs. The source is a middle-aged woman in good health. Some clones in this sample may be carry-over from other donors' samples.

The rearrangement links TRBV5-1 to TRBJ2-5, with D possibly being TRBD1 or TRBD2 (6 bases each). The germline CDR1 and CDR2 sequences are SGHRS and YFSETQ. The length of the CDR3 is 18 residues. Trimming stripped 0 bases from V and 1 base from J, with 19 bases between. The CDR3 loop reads CASSLVRGAGRFQETQYF. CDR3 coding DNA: TGCGCCAGCAGCTTGGTGAGGGGGGCAGGGAGATTCCAAGAGACCCAGTACTTC. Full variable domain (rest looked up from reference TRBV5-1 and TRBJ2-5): KAGVTQTPRYLIKTRGQQVTLSCSPISGHRSVSWYQQTPGQGLQFLFEYFSETQRNKGNFPGRFSGRQFSNSRSEMNVSTLELGDSALYLCASSLVRGAGRFQETQYFGPGTRLLVL.

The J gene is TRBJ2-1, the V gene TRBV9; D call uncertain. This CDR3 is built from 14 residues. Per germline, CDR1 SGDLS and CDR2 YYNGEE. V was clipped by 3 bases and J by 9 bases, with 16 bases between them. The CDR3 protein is CASSAPGAYREQFF. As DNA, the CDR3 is TGTGCCAGCAGCGCACCGGGTGCCTACCGTGAGCAGTTCTTC.

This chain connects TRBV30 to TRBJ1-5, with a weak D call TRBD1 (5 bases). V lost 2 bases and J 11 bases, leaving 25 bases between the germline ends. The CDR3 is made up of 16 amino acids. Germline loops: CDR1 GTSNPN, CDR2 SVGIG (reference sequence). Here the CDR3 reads CAWSSQSNRQLKAQHF. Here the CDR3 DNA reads TGTGCCTGGAGTTCCCAGTCCAACAGGCAGTTGAAGGCCCAGCATTTT.

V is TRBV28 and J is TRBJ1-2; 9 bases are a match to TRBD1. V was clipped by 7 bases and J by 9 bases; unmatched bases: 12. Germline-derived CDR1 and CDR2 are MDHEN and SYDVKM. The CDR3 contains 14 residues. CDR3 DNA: TGTGCCAGCAAATTGGCACAGGGGGCGTGGAGCTACACCTTC. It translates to CASKLAQGAWSYTF.

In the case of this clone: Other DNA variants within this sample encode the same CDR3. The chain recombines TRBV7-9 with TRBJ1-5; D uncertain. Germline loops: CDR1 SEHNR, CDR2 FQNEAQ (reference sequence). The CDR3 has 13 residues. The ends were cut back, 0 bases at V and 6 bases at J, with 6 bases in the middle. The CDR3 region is CASSLAGSQPQHF. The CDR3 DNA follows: TGTGCCAGCAGCTTAGCGGGAAGTCAGCCCCAGCATTTT. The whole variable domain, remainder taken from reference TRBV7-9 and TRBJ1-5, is DTGVSQNPRHKITKRGQNVTFRCDPISEHNRLYWYRQTLGQGPEFLTYFQNEAQLEKSRLLSDRFSAERPKGSFSTLEIQRTEQGDSAMYLCASSLAGSQPQHFGDGTRLSIL.

CDR3 amino acids: CASSQGEKTMNTEAFF. The CDR3 coding sequence is TGTGCCAGCAGCCAAGGTGAAAAGACCATGAACACTGAAGCTTTCTTT. The chain combines TRBV4-2 with TRBJ1-1; D uncertain. The CDR3 runs 16 residues. V lost 1 base and J 0 bases, leaving 12 bases between the germline ends. Germline V gene sequence: CDR1 LGHNA, CDR2 YNFKEQ.

This CDR3 reads CASSLAELNEQFF. Written as DNA, the CDR3 is TGTGCCAGCAGCTTGGCGGAACTGAATGAGCAGTTCTTC. The V and J genes are TRBV7-2 and TRBJ2-1; D gene unclear. The V gene's germline CDR1 is SGHTA and CDR2 FQGNSA. The ends were cut back, 3 bases at V and 7 bases at J, with 10 bases in the middle. CDR3 length equals 13 residues. The full variable domain, with the rest looked up from reference TRBV7-2 and TRBJ2-1, is GAGVSQSPSNKVTEKGKDVELRCDPISGHTALYWYRQSLGQGLEFLIYFQGNSAPDKSGLPSDRFSAERTGGSVSTLTIQRTQQEDSAVYLCASSLAELNEQFFGPGTRLTVL.

CDR3: CASSFPETKNIQYF. CDR3 nucleotides: TGTGCCAGCAGTTTTCCGGAGACCAAAAACATTCAGTACTTC. The rearrangement links TRBV28 to TRBJ2-4; D is unclear. CDR1 is MDHEN, CDR2 SYDVKM, per germline. V was clipped by 3 bases and J by 2 bases, with 8 bases between them. CDR3 length: 14 amino acids.

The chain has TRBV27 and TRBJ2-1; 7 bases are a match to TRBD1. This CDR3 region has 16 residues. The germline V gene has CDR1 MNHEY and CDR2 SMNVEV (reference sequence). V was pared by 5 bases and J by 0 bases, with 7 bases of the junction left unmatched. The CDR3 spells CASSIDRASSYNEQFF. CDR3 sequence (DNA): TGTGCCAGCAGTATCGACAGGGCGAGCTCCTACAATGAGCAGTTCTTC.

This CDR3 reads CASSETGTGGFGYTF. The DNA of the CDR3 is TGTGCCAGCAGCGAGACCGGGACAGGGGGCTTTGGCTACACCTTC. This chain links TRBV5-6 with TRBJ1-2, with TRBD1 matching 12 bases. Germline assignment: CDR1 SGHDT and CDR2 YYEEEE. CDR3 length equals 15 residues. Trimming removed 4 bases from V and 7 bases from J; junction bases left unmatched: 8.

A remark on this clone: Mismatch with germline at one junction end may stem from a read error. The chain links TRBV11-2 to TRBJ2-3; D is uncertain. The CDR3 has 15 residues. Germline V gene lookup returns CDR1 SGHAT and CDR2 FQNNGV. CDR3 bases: TGTGCCAGCAGCCCCAGGACCGCGTCCACAGATGCGCAGTATTTT. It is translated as CASSPRTASTDAQYF.

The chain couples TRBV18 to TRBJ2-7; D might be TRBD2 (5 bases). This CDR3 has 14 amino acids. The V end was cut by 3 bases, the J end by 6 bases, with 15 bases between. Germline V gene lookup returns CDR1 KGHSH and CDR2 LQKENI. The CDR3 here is CASSPPQRVGEQYF. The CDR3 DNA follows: TGTGCCAGCTCACCTCCACAGAGGGTGGGCGAGCAGTACTTC.

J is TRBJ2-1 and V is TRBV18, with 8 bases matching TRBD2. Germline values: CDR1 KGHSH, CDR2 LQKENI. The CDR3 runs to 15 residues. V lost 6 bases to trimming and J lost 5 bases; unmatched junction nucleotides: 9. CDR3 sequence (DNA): TGTGCCAGCTCCCCGGGGTTAGCGGGAAACAATGAGCAGTTCTTC. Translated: CASSPGLAGNNEQFF.

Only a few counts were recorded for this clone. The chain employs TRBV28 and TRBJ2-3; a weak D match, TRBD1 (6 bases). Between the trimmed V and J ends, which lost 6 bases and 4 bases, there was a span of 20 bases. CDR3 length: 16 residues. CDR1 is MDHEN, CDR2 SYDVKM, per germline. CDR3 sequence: CASSIAGDVAADTQYF. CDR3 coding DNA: TGTGCCAGCAGCATAGCAGGGGACGTGGCTGCAGATACGCAGTATTTT. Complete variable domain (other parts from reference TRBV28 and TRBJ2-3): DVKVTQSSRYLVKRTGEKVFLECVQDMDHENMFWYRQDPGLGLRLIYFSYDVKMKEKGDIPEGYSVSREKKERFSLILESASTNQTSMYLCASSIAGDVAADTQYFGPGTRLTVL.

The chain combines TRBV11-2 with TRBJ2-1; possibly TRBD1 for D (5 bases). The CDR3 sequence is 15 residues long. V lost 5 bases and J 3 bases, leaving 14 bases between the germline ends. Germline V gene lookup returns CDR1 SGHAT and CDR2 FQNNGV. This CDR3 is CASSPDQGGYNEQFF. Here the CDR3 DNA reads TGTGCCAGCAGCCCGGACCAGGGCGGCTACAATGAGCAGTTCTTC.

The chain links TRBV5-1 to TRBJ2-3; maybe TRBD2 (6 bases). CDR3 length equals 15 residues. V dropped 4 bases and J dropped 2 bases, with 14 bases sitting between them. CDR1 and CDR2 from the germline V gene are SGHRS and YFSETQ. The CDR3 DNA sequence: TGCGCCAGCAGCCTGGAGGGAAGGGTCACAGATACGCAGTATTTT. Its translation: CASSLEGRVTDTQYF.

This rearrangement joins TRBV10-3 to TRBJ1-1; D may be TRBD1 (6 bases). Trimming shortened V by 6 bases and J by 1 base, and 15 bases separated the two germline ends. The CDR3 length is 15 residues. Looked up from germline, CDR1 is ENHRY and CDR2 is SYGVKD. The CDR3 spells CAIRDSGTPNTEAFF. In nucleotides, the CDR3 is TGTGCCATCAGGGACTCCGGGACACCGAACACTGAAGCTTTCTTT.

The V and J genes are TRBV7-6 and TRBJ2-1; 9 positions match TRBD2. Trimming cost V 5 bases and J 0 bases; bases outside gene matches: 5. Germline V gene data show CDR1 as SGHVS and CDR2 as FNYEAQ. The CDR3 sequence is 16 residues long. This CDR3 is CASSASGAFSYNEQFF. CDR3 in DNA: TGTGCCAGCAGCGCTAGCGGGGCTTTCTCCTACAATGAGCAGTTCTTC. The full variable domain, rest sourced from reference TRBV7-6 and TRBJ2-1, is GAGVSQSPRYKVTKRGQDVALRCDPISGHVSLYWYRQALGQGPEFLTYFNYEAQQDKSGLPNDRFSAERPEGSISTLTIQRTEQRDSAMYRCASSASGAFSYNEQFFGPGTRLTVL.

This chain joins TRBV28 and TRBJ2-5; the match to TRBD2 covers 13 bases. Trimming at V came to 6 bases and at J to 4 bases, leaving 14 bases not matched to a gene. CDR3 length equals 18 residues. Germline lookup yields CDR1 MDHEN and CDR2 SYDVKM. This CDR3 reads CASRGVGLAGTEGETQYF. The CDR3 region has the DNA TGTGCCAGCAGGGGGGTGGGACTAGCGGGAACGGAGGGAGAGACCCAGTACTTC.

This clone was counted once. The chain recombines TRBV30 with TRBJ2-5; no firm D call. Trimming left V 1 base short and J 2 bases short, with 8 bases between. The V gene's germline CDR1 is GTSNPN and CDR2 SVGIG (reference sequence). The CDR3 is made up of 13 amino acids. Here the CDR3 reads CAWSAFGQETQYF. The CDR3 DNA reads TGTGCCTGGAGTGCCTTCGGGCAAGAGACCCAGTACTTC.

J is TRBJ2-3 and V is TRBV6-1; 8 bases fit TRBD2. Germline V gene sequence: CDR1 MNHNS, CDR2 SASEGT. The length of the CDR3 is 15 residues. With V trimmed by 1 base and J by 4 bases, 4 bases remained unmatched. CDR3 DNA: TGTGCCAGCAGTGAAGTTGGACTAGCATCAGATACGCAGTATTTT. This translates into CASSEVGLASDTQYF.

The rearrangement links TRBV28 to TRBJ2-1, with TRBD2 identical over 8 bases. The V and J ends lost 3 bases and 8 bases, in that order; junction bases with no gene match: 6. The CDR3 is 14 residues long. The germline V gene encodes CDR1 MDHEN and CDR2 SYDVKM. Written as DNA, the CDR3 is TGTGCCAGCAGTTTGGAGCGGGAGTTCGATGAGCAGTTCTTC. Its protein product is CASSLEREFDEQFF.

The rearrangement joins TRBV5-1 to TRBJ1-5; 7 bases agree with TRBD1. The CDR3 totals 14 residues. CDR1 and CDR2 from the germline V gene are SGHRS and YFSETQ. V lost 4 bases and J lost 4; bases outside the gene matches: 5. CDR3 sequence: CASSTGTDNQPQHF. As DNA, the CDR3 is TGCGCCAGCAGCACCGGGACAGATAATCAGCCCCAGCATTTT.

The CDR3 loop is CASSLGVRGQEDTQYF. CDR3 nucleotide sequence: TGTGCCAGCAGCTTGGGGGTCCGGGGGCAAGAGGATACGCAGTATTTT. The rearrangement joins TRBV5-4 to TRBJ2-3; D possibly matches TRBD1 or TRBD2 (6 bases each). Germline assignment: CDR1 SGHNT and CDR2 YYREEE (reference sequence). Between the trimmed V and J ends, which lost 0 bases and 6 bases, there was a span of 17 bases. The CDR3 consists of 16 residues.

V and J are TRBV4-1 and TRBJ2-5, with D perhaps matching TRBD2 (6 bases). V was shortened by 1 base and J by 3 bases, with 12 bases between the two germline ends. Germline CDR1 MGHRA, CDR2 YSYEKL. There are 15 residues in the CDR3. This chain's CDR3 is CASSQVMDYKETQYF. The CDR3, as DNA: TGCGCCAGCAGCCAAGTAATGGACTATAAAGAGACCCAGTACTTC.

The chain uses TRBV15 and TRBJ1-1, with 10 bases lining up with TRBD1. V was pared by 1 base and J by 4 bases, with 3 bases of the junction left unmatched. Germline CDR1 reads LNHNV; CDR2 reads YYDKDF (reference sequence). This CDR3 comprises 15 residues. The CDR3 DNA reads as TGTGCCACCAGCAGAGGAGGGACAGGGGCCACTGAAGCTTTCTTT. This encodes CATSRGGTGATEAFF. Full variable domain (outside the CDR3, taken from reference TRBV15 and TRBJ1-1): DAMVIQNPRYQVTQFGKPVTLSCSQTLNHNVMYWYQQKSSQAPKLLFHYYDKDFNNEADTPDNFQSRRPNTSFCFLDIRSPGLGDTAMYLCATSRGGTGATEAFFGQGTRLTVV.

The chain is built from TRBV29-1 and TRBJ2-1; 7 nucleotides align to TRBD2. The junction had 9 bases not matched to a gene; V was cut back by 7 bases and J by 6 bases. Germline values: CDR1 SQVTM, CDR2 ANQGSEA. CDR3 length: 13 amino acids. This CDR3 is CSAAGGGRNEQFF. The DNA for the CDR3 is TGCAGCGCCGCCGGGGGAGGGCGCAATGAGCAGTTCTTC.

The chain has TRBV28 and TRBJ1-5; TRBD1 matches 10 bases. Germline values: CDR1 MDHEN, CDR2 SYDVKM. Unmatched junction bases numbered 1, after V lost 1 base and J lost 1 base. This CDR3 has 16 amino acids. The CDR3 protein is CASSLSGQGSNQPQHF. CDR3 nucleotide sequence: TGTGCCAGCAGTTTATCGGGACAGGGGAGCAATCAGCCCCAGCATTTT.

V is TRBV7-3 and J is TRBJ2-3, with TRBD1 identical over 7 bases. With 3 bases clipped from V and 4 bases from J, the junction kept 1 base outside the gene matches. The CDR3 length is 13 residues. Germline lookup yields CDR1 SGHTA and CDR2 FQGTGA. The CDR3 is CASSFQGADTQYF. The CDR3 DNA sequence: TGTGCCAGCAGCTTTCAGGGGGCAGATACGCAGTATTTT.

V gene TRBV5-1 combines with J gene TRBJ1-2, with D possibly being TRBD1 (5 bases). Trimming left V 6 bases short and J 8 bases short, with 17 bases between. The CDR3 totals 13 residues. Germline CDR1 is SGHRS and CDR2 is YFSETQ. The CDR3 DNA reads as TGCGCCAGCAACGAAGACAGCTTCGGGGGCTACACCTTC. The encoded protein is CASNEDSFGGYTF.